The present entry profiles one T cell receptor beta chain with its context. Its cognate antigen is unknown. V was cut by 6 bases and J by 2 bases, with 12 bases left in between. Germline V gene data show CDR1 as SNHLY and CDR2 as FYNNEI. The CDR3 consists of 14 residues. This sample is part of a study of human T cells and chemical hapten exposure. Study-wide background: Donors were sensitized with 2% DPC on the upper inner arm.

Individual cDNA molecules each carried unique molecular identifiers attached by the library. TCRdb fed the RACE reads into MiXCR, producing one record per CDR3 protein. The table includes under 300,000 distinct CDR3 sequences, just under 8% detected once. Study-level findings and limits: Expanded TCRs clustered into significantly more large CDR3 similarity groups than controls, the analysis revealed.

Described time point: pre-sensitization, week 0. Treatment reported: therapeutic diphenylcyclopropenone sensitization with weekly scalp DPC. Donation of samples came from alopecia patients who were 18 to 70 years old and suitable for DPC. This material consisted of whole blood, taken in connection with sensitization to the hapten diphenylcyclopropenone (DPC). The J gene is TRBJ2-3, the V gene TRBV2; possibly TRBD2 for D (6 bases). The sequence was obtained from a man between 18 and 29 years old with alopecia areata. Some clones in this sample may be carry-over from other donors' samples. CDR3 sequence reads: CASRPGEITDTQYF. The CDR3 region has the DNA TGTGCCAGCAGACCGGGGGAGATCACAGATACGCAGTATTTT.